This T cell receptor (beta chain) was identified during a study of blood T cell repertoires in COVID-19. On the study more broadly: COVID-19 samples collected from the United States, Italy and Spain covered acute and convalescent phases. The analysed material was cDNA or gDNA that came from T cells, B-cell-depleted T cells, or PBMCs.

The CDR3 spans 14 residues. V was pared by 4 bases and J by 0 bases, with 10 bases between. CDR1 is SNHLY and CDR2 is FYNNEI in the germline V gene. In the original processing: By means of reference gene primer amplification, nucleated cell counts were estimated. Only in-frame clones appear in the TCRdb table, and some are missing; sequencing was by immunoSEQ multiplex PCR. For V, J and clone size, that table is used; D and trimming come from the DNA. The profile covers about 150,000 clones, with approximately 86% appearing a single time and around 3.5% taken by the ten largest. The sequencing sample was made of peripheral blood. The J gene is TRBJ2-7, the V gene TRBV2; D ambiguous. The clonotype originates from an older man with acute or convalescent COVID-19. This chain's CDR3 is CASSAQVSSYEQYF. In DNA form, the CDR3 reads TGTGCCAGCAGTGCCCAGGTGAGCTCCTACGAGCAGTACTTC.